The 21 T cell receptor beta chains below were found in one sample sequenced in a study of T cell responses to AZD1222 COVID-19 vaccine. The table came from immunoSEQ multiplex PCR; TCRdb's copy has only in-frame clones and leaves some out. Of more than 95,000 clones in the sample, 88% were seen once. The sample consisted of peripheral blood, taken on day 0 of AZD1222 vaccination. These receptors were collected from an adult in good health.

The CDR3 region is CASSQGLGTNYGYTF. CDR3 DNA: TGCGCCAGCAGCCAAGGGCTAGGGACTAACTATGGCTACACCTTC. This chain uses TRBV4-3 with TRBJ1-2; D call uncertain. CDR3 length: 15 amino acids. V gave up 1 base and J gave up 0 bases, with 9 bases separating them. Germline V lookup: CDR1 LGHNA, CDR2 YSLEER.

In DNA form, the CDR3 reads TGTGCCAGCAGCTTCGGACTAGCTTACAATGAGCAGTTCTTC. Protein: CASSFGLAYNEQFF. This chain uses TRBV7-2 with TRBJ2-1, with TRBD2 matching 8 bases. Germline CDR1 and CDR2: SGHTA and FQGNSA. V was clipped by 3 bases and J by 4 bases; unmatched bases: 2. This CDR3 comprises 14 residues.

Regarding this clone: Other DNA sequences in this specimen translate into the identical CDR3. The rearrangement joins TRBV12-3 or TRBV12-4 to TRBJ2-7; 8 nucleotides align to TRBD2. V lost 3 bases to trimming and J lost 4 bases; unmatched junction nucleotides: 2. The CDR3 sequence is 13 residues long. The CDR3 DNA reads TGTGCCAGCAGTTTTCCTAGCGGGTACGAGCAGTACTTC. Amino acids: CASSFPSGYEQYF.

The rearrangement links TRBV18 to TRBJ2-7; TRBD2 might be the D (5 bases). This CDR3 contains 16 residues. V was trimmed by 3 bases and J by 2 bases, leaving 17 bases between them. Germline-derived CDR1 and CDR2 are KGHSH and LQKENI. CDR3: CASSPSLGVGTYEQYF. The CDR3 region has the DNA TGTGCCAGCTCACCTAGCCTCGGGGTTGGGACCTACGAGCAGTACTTC.

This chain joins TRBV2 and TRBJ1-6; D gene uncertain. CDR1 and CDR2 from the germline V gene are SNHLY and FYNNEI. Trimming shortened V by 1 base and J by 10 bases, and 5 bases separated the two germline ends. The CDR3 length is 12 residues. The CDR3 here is CASSEDTSPLHF. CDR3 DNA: TGTGCCAGCAGTGAAGATACATCACCCCTCCACTTT. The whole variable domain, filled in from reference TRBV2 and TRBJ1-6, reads EPEVTQTPSHQVTQMGQEVILRCVPISNHLYFYWYRQILGQKVEFLVSFYNNEISEKSEIFDDQFSVERPDGSNFTLKIRSTKLEDSAMYFCASSEDTSPLHFGNGTRLTVT.

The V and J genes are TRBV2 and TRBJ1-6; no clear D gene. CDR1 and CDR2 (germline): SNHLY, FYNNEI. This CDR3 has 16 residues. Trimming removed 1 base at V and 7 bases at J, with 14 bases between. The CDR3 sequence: CASSEGQVVRNSPLHF. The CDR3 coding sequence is TGTGCCAGCAGTGAAGGCCAGGTCGTGCGGAATTCACCCCTCCACTTT.

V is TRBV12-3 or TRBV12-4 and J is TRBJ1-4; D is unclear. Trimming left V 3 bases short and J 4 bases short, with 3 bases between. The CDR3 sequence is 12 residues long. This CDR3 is CASSFVNEKLFF. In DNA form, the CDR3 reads TGTGCCAGCAGTTTTGTTAATGAAAAACTGTTTTTT.

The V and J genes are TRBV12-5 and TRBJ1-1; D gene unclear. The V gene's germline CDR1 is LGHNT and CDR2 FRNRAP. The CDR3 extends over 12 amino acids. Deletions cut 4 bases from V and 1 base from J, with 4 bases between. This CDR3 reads CASGWENTEAFF. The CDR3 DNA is TGTGCTAGTGGTTGGGAGAACACTGAAGCTTTCTTT.

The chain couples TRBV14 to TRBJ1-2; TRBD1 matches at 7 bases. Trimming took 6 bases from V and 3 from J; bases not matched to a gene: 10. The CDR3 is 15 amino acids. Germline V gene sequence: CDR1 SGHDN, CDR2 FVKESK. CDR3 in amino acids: CASSLNRDRHYGYTF. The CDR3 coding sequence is TGTGCCAGCAGTCTCAACCGGGACAGACACTATGGCTACACCTTC. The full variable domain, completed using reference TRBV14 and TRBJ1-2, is EAGVTQFPSHSVIEKGQTVTLRCDPISGHDNLYWYRRVMGKEIKFLLHFVKESKQDESGMPNNRFLAERTGGTYSTLKVQPAELEDSGVYFCASSLNRDRHYGYTFGSGTRLTVV.

The CDR3 DNA reads TGTGCCAGCATTTTGACAGGTCGCGATGGCTACACCTTC. The encoded protein is CASILTGRDGYTF. The chain employs TRBV6-5 and TRBJ1-2; D is possibly TRBD1 (6 bases). CDR1 is MNHEY and CDR2 is SVGAGI in the germline V gene. This CDR3 comprises 13 residues. The V end lost 7 bases, the J end lost 6 bases, and 15 bases lay between the germline ends.

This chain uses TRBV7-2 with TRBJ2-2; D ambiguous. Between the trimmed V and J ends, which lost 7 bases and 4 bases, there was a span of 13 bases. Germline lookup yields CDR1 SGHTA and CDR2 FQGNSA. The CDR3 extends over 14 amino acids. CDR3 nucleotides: TGTGCCAGCAACCCGACGGGCCTCACCGGGGAGCTGTTTTTT. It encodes CASNPTGLTGELFF.

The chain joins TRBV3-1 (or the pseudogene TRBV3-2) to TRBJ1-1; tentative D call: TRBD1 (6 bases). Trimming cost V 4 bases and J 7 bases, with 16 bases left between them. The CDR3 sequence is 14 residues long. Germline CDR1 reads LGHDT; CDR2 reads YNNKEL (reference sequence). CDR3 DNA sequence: TGTGCCAGCAGCCCCGTAGGGGGTAGACTTGAAGCTTTCTTT. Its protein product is CASSPVGGRLEAFF.

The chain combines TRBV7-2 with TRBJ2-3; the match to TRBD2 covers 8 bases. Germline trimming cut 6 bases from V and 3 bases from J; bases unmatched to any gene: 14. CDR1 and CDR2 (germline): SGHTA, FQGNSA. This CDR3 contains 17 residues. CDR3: CASSLPPGGAGTDTQYF. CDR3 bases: TGTGCCAGCAGTCTACCACCCGGGGGGGCGGGGACAGATACGCAGTATTTT.

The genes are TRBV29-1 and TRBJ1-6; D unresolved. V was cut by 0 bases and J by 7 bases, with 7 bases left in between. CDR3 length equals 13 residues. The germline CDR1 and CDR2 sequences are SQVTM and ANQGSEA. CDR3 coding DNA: TGCAGCGTTGAAGAGGTGGGGAATTCACCCCTCCACTTT. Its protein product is CSVEEVGNSPLHF.

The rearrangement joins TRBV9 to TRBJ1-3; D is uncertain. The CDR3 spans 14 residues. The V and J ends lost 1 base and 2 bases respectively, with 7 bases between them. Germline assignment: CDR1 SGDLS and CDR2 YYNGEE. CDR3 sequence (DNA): TGTGCCAGCAGCGTATTGGCGCCTGGAAACACCATATATTTT. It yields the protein CASSVLAPGNTIYF.

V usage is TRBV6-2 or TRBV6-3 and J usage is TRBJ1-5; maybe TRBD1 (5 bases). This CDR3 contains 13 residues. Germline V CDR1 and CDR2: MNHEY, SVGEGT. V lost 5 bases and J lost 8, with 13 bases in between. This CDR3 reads CASSGHGVEPQHF. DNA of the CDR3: TGTGCCAGCAGTGGACACGGGGTGGAGCCCCAGCATTTT.

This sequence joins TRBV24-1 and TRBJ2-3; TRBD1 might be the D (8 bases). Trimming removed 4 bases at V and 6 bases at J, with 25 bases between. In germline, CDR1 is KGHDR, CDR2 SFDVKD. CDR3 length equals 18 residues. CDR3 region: CATSDAYSQGGAWDTQYF. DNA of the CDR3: TGTGCCACCAGTGACGCCTACTCACAGGGGGGGGCTTGGGATACGCAGTATTTT.

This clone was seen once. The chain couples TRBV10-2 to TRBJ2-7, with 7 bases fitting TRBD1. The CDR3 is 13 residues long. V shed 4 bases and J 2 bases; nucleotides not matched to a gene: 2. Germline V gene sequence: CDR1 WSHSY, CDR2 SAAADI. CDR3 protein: CASSGGQAYEQYF. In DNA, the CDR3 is TGCGCCAGCAGTGGAGGACAGGCCTACGAGCAGTACTTC.

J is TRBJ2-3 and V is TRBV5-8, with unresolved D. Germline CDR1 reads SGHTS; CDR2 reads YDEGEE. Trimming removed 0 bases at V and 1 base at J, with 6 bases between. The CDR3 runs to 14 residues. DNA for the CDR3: TGTGCCAGCAGCTTGGAAAGGGGCACAGATACGCAGTATTTT. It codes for CASSLERGTDTQYF.

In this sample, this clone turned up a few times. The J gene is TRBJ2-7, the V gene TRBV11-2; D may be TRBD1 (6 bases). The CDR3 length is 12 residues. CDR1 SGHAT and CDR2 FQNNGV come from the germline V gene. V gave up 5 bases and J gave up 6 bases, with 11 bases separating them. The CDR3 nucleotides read TGTGCCAGCAGCCTCACAGGGCTCGAGCAGTACTTC. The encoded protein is CASSLTGLEQYF.

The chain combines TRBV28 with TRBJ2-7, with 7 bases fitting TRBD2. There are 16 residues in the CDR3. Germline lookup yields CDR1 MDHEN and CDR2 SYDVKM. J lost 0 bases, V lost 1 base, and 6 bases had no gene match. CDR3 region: CASSLSSSGTSYEQYF. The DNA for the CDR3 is TGTGCCAGCAGTTTATCATCTAGCGGTACCTCCTACGAGCAGTACTTC.